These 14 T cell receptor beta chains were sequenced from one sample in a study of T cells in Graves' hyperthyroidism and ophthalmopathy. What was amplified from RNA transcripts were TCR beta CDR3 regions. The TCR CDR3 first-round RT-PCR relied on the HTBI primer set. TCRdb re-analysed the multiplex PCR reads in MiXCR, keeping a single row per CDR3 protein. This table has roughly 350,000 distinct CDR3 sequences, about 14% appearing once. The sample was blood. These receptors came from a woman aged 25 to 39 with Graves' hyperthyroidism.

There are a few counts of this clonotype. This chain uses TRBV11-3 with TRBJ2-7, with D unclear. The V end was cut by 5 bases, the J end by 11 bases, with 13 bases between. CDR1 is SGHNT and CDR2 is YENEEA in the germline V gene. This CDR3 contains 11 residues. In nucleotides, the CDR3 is TGTGCCAGCAGCCCCCCCATGAAGAAGTACTTC. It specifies CASSPPMKKYF.

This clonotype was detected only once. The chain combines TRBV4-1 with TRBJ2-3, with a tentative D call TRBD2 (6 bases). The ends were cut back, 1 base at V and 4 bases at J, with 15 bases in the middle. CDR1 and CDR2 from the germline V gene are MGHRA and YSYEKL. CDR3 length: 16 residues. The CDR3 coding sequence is TGCGCCAGCAGCCAAGGCACCGGCGGGGCGGCAGATACGCAGTATTTT. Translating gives CASSQGTGGAADTQYF.

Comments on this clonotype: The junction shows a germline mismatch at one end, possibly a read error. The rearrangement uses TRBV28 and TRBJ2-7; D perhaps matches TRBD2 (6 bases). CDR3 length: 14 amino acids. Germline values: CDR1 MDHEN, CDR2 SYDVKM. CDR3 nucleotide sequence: TGTGCCAGCAGTCGTCGTGGAGGGTCCTACGAGCAGCACTTC. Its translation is CASSRRGGSYEQHF.

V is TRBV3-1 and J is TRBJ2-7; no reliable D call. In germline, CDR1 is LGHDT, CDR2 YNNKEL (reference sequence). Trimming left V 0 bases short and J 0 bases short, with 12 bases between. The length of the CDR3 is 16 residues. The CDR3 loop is CASSQDYRVHSYEQYF. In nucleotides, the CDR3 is TGTGCCAGCAGCCAAGATTACCGTGTCCACTCCTACGAGCAGTACTTC.

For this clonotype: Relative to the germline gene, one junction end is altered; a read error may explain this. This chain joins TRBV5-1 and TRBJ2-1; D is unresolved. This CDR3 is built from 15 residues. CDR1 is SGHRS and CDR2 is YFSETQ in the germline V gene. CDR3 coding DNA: TGCGCCAGCAGCTTGGGTACAGCCTCCTACAATGGGCAGTTCTTC. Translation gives CASSLGTASYNGQFF. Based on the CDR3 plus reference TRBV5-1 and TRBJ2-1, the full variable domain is KAGVTQTPRYLIKTRGQQVTLSCSPISGHRSVSWYQQTPGQGLQFLFEYFSETQRNKGNFPGRFSGRQFSNSRSEMNVSTLELGDSALYLCASSLGTASYNGQFFGPGTRLTVL.

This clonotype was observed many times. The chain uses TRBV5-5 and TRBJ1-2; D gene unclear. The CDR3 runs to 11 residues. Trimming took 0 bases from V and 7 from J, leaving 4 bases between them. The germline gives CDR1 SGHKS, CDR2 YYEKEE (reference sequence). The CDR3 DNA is TGTGCCAGCAGCTTGGACAGTGGCTACACCTTC. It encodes CASSLDSGYTF. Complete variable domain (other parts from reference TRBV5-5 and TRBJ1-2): DAGVTQSPTHLIKTRGQQVTLRCSPISGHKSVSWYQQVLGQGPQFIFQYYEKEERGRGNFPDRFSARQFPNYSSELNVNALLLGDSALYLCASSLDSGYTFGSGTRLTVV.

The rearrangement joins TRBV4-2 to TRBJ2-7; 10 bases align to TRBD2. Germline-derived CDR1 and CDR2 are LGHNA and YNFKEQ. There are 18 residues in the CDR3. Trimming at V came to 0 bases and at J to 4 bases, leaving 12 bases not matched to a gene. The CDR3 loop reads CASSQDEDLAGDGYEQYF. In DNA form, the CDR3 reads TGTGCCAGCAGCCAAGATGAGGACCTAGCGGGAGATGGGTACGAGCAGTACTTC.

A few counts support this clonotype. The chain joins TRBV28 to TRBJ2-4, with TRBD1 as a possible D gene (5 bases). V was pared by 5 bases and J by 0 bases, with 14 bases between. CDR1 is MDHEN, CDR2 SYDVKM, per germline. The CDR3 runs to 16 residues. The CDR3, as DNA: TGTGCCAGCAGTCCCGCAGGGTTACTAGCCAAAAACATTCAGTACTTC. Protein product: CASSPAGLLAKNIQYF.

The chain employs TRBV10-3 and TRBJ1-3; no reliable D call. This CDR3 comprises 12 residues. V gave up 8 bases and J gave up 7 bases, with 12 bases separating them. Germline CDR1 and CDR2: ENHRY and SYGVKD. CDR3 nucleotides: TGTGCCATCGCTGGGAACGCCAACACCATATATTTT. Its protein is CAIAGNANTIYF.

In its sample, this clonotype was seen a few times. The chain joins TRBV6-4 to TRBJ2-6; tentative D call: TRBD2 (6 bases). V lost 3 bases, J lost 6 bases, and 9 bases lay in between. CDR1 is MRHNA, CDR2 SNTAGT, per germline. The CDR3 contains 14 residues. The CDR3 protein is CASSEGEEANVLTF. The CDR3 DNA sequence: TGTGCCAGCAGTGAGGGGGAGGAGGCCAACGTCCTGACTTTC.

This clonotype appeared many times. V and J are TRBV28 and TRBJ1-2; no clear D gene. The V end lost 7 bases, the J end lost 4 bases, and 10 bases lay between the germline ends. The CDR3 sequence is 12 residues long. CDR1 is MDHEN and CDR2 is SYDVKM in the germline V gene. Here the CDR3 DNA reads TGTGCCAGCACCCCCCGGGCCTATGGCTACACCTTC. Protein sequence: CASTPRAYGYTF.

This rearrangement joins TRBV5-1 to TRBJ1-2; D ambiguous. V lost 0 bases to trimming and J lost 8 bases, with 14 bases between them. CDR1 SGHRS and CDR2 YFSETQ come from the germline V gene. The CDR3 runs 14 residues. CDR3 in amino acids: CASSLAADSPGYTF. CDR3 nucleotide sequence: TGCGCCAGCAGCTTGGCGGCCGATTCACCGGGCTACACCTTC.

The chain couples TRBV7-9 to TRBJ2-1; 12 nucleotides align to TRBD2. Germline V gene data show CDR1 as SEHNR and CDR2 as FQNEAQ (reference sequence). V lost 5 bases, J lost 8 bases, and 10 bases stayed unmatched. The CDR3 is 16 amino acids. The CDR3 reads CASSRLTSGSRDEQFF. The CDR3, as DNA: TGTGCCAGCAGCCGTCTGACTAGCGGGAGCAGGGATGAGCAGTTCTTC.

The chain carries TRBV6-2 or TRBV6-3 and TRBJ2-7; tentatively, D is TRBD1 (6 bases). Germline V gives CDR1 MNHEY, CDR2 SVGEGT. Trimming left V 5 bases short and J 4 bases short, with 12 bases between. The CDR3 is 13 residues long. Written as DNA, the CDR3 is TGTGCCAGCAGTCCCCACAGGGCATACGAGCAGTACTTC. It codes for CASSPHRAYEQYF.